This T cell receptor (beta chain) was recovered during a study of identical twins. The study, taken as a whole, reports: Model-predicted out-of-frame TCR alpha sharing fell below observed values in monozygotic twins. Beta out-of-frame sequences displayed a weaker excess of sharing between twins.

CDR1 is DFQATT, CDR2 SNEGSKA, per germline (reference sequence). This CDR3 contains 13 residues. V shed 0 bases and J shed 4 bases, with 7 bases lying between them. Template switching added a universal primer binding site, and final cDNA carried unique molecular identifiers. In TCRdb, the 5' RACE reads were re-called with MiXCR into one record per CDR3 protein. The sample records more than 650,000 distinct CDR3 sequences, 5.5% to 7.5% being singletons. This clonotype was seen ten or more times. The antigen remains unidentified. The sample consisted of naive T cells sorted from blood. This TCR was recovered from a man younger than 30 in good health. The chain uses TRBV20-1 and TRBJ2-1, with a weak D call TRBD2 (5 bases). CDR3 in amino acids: CSARDWTYNEQFF. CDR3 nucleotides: TGCAGTGCTAGAGATTGGACTTACAATGAGCAGTTCTTC.